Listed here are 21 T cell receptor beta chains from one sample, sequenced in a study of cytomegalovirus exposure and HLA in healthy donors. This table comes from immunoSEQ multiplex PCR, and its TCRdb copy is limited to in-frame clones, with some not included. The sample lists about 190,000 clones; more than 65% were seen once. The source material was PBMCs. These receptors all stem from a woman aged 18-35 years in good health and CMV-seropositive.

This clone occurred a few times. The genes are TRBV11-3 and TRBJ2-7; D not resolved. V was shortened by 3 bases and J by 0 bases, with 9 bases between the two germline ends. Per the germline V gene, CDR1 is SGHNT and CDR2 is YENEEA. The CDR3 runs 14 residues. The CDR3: CASSLRPSSYEQYF. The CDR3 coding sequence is TGTGCCAGCAGCTTGCGGCCCAGCTCCTACGAGCAGTACTTC. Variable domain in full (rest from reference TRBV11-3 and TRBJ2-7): EAGVVQSPRYKIIEKKQPVAFWCNPISGHNTLYWYLQNLGQGPELLIRYENEEAVDDSQLPKDRFSAERLKGVDSTLKIQPAELGDSAVYLCASSLRPSSYEQYFGPGTRLTVT.

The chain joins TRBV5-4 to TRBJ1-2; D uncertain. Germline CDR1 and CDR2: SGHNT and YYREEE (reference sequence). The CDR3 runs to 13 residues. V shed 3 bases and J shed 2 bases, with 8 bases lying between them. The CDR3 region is CASSSRGNYGYTF. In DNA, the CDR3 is TGTGCCAGCAGCTCCCGAGGGAACTATGGCTACACCTTC.

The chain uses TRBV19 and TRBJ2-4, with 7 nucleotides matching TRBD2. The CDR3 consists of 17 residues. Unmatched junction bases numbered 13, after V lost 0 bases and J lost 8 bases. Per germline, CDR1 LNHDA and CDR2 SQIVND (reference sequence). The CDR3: CASSIDLGTTRGDIQYF. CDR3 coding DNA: TGTGCCAGTAGTATAGATCTGGGGACCACCCGGGGGGACATTCAGTACTTC. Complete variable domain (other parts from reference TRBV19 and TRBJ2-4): DGGITQSPKYLFRKEGQNVTLSCEQNLNHDAMYWYRQDPGQGLRLIYYSQIVNDFQKGDIAEGYSVSREKKESFPLTVTSAQKNPTAFYLCASSIDLGTTRGDIQYFGAGTRLSVL.

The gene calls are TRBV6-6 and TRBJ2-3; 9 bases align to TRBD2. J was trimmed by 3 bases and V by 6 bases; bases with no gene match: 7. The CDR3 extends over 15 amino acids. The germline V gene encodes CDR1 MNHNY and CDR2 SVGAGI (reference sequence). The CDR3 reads CASSSPGLATDTQYF. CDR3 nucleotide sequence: TGTGCCAGCAGCTCACCGGGACTAGCAACAGATACGCAGTATTTT.

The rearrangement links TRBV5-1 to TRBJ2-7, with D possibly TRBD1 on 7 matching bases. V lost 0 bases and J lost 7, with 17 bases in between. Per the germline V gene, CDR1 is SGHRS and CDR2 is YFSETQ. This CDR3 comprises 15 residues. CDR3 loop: CASSLDQGGPDEQYF. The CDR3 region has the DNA TGCGCCAGCAGCTTGGACCAGGGGGGCCCGGATGAGCAGTACTTC.

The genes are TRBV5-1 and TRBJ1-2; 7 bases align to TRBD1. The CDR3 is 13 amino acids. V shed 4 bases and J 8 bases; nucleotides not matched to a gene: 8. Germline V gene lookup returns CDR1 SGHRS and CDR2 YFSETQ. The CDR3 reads CASSVTGDRGYTF. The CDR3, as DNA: TGCGCCAGCAGCGTTACAGGGGACCGGGGCTACACCTTC.

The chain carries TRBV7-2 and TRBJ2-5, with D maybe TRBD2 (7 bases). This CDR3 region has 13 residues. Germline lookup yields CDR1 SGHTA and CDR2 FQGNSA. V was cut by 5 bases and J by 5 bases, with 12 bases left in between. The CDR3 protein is CASSRGRGETQYF. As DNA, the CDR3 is TGTGCCAGCAGCCGGGGGCGGGGGGAGACCCAGTACTTC.

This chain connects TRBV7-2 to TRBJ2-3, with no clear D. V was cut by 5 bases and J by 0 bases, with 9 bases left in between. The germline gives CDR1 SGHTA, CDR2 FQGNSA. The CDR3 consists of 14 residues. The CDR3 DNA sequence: TGTGCCAGCAGCCCCCAGGCCAGCACAGATACGCAGTATTTT. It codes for CASSPQASTDTQYF. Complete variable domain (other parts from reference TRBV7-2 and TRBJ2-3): GAGVSQSPSNKVTEKGKDVELRCDPISGHTALYWYRQSLGQGLEFLIYFQGNSAPDKSGLPSDRFSAERTGGSVSTLTIQRTQQEDSAVYLCASSPQASTDTQYFGPGTRLTVL.

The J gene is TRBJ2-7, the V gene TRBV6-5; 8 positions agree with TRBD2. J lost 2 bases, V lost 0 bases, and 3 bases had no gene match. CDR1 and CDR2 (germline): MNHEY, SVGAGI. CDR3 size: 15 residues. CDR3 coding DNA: TGTGCCAGCAGTTACTCGACGACTAGCGCCTACGAGCAGTACTTC. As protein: CASSYSTTSAYEQYF.

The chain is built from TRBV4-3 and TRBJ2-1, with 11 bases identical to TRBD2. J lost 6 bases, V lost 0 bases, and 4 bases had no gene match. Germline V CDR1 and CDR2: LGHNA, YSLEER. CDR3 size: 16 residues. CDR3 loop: CASSQDYSGGANEQFF. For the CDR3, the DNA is TGCGCCAGCAGCCAAGACTATAGCGGGGGGGCCAATGAGCAGTTCTTC.

In DNA, the CDR3 is TGTGCCAGCAGCTCAACGGAGCTAGCGGGGGCCGAGCAGTACTTC. Translating gives CASSSTELAGAEQYF. V gene TRBV7-2 combines with J gene TRBJ2-7; 10 bases align to TRBD2. This CDR3 region has 15 residues. Trimming took 4 bases from V and 6 from J; bases not matched to a gene: 9. CDR1 and CDR2 (germline): SGHTA, FQGNSA.

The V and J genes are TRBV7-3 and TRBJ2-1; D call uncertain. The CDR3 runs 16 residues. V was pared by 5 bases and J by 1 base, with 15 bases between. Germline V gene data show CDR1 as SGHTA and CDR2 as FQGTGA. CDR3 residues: CASSPSWARSYNEQFF. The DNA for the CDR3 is TGTGCCAGCAGCCCCTCTTGGGCCAGGTCCTACAATGAGCAGTTCTTC.

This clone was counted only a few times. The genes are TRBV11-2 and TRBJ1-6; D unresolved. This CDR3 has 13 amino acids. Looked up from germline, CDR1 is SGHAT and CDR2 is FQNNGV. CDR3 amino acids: CVPRTALNSPLHF. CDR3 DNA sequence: TGTGTCCCCCGAACAGCCTTGAATTCACCCCTCCACTTT.

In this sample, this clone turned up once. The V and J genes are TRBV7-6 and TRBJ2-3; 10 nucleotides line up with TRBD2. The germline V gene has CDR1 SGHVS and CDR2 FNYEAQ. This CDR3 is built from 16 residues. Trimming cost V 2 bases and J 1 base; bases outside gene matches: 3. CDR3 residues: CASSLLAGGGTDTQYF. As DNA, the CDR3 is TGTGCCAGCAGCTTATTAGCGGGGGGAGGCACAGATACGCAGTATTTT.

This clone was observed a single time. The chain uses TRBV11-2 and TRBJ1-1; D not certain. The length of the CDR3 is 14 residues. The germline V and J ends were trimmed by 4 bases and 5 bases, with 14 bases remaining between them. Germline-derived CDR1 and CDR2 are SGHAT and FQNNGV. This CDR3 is CASSSQRGWTEAFF. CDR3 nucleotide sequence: TGTGCCAGCAGCTCACAGCGGGGTTGGACTGAAGCTTTCTTT.

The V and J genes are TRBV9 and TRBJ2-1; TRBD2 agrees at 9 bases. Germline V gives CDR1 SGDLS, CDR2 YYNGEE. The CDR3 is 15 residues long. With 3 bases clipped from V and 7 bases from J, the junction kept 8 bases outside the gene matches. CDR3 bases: TGTGCCAGCAGCGCAGGGGGGACTAGCTCTAATGAGCAGTTCTTC. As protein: CASSAGGTSSNEQFF.

CDR3 in DNA: TGTGCCAGTAGTTTCTCCCTCTCGACAACTCCCTACGAGCAGTACTTC. Translated: CASSFSLSTTPYEQYF. The chain uses TRBV19 and TRBJ2-7; D gene ambiguous. V dropped 5 bases and J dropped 2 bases, with 19 bases sitting between them. The CDR3 totals 16 residues. Germline CDR1 LNHDA, CDR2 SQIVND (reference sequence).

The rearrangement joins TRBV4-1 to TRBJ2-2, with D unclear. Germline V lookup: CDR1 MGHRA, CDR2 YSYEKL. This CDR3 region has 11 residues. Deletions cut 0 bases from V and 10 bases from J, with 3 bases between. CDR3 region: CASSQEAELFF. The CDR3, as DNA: TGCGCCAGCAGCCAAGAGGCGGAGCTGTTTTTT.

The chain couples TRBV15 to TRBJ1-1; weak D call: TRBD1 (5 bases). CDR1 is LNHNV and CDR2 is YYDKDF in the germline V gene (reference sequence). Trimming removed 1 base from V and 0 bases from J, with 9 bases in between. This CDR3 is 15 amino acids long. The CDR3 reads CATSRVSGLNTEAFF. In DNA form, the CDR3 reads TGTGCCACCAGCAGAGTATCAGGGTTGAACACTGAAGCTTTCTTT.

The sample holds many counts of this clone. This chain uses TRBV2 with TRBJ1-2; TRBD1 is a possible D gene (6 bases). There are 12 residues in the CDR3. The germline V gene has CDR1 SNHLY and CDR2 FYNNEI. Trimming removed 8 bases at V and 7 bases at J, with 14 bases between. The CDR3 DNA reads TGTGCCAGCGACAGGACTAGTGGTGGCTACACCTTC. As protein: CASDRTSGGYTF.

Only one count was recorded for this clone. CDR3: CASSRQGDGYTF. CDR3 in DNA: TGTGCCAGCAGTCGACAGGGGGATGGCTACACCTTC. V gene TRBV6-6 combines with J gene TRBJ1-2; TRBD1 agrees at 9 bases. CDR1 and CDR2 from the germline V gene are MNHNY and SVGAGI (reference sequence). V lost 5 bases, J lost 6 bases, and 1 base stayed unmatched. The CDR3 has 12 amino acids.